A single sample gave rise to the 29 T cell receptor beta chains below, sequenced in a study of vaccination and CD4 T cells after COVID-19. TCRdb re-analysed the PCR reads in MiXCR, keeping a single row per CDR3 protein. Of tens of thousands of distinct CDR3 sequences detected, about three fifths appear once; the ten largest clones hold around 1.1%. Source: CD4+ T cells from blood, taken before SARS-CoV-2 vaccination. The receptors were gathered from a human donor who had recovered from COVID-19.

The rearrangement uses TRBV7-9 and TRBJ2-7, with 9 bases lining up with TRBD2. The CDR3 consists of 14 residues. CDR1 and CDR2 (germline): SEHNR, FQNEAQ (reference sequence). V shed 5 bases, J shed 4 bases, and the junction held 6 bases outside the gene matches. In DNA form, the CDR3 reads TGTGCCAGCAGCAAACCGGGACTAGCTTACGAGCAGTACTTC. The encoded protein is CASSKPGLAYEQYF. The full variable domain, its missing parts supplied by reference TRBV7-9 and TRBJ2-7, is DTGVSQNPRHKITKRGQNVTFRCDPISEHNRLYWYRQTLGQGPEFLTYFQNEAQLEKSRLLSDRFSAERPKGSFSTLEIQRTEQGDSAMYLCASSKPGLAYEQYFGPGTRLTVT.

V and J are TRBV29-1 and TRBJ2-7, with TRBD2 matching 8 bases. The CDR3 totals 13 residues. Germline V gene sequence: CDR1 SQVTM, CDR2 ANQGSEA. The junction had 5 bases not matched to a gene; V was cut back by 5 bases and J by 2 bases. The CDR3 protein is CSVPGLDPYEQYF. CDR3 DNA: TGCAGCGTTCCGGGACTAGACCCCTACGAGCAGTACTTC.

V and J are TRBV6-5 and TRBJ2-7; 8 nucleotides match TRBD2. This CDR3 is 16 amino acids long. CDR1 is MNHEY, CDR2 SVGAGI, per germline. V lost 4 bases to trimming and J lost 6 bases; unmatched junction nucleotides: 14. The CDR3, as DNA: TGTGCCAGCAGTTTTAATCCAGCGGGAGTATCGGGCGAGCAGTACTTC. It translates to CASSFNPAGVSGEQYF.

CDR3 nucleotide sequence: TGCAGTGCTAGCGGACAGGGAGATTCACCCCTCCACTTT. Amino acid sequence: CSASGQGDSPLHF. The V and J genes are TRBV20-1 and TRBJ1-6; 8 bases map to TRBD1. Looked up from germline, CDR1 is DFQATT and CDR2 is SNEGSKA (reference sequence). Trimming at V came to 3 bases and at J to 8 bases, leaving 3 bases not matched to a gene. The CDR3 is 13 residues long.

This clonotype was seen a few times. The chain is built from TRBV20-1 and TRBJ2-3, with TRBD2 matching 7 bases. Germline-derived CDR1 and CDR2 are DFQATT and SNEGSKA (reference sequence). The trim removed 0 bases at V and 0 bases at J, leaving 6 bases unmatched. This CDR3 has 16 amino acids. This CDR3 is CSARDLKRDSTDTQYF. The CDR3 nucleotides read TGCAGTGCTAGAGATCTGAAGCGGGACAGCACAGATACGCAGTATTTT.

In this sample, this clonotype turned up a few times. The V and J genes are TRBV2 and TRBJ2-3; D not resolved. This CDR3 is built from 12 residues. V gave up 3 bases and J gave up 0 bases, with 1 base separating them. CDR1 and CDR2 from the germline V gene are SNHLY and FYNNEI. In nucleotides, the CDR3 is TGTGCCAGCAGTGAGAGCACAGATACGCAGTATTTT. Amino acid sequence: CASSESTDTQYF.

V and J are TRBV20-1 and TRBJ2-1; 14 bases agree with TRBD2. The CDR3 has 15 residues. Looked up from germline, CDR1 is DFQATT and CDR2 is SNEGSKA (reference sequence). The junction had 7 bases not matched to a gene; V was cut back by 3 bases and J by 9 bases. CDR3 amino acids: CSASGTSGSRGEQFF. The CDR3 nucleotides are TGCAGTGCTAGTGGGACTAGCGGGAGTCGGGGTGAGCAGTTCTTC.

The J gene is TRBJ2-1, the V gene TRBV27; D is uncertain. CDR1 is MNHEY, CDR2 SMNVEV, per germline (reference sequence). V lost 5 bases, J lost 7 bases, and 15 bases lay in between. This CDR3 is built from 14 residues. CDR3 region: CASSPSAPSNEQFF. CDR3 in DNA: TGTGCCAGCAGTCCCTCGGCACCCTCTAATGAGCAGTTCTTC.

The chain has TRBV11-3 and TRBJ1-3; D not resolved. V lost 5 bases, J lost 0 bases, and 8 bases lay in between. CDR3 size: 14 residues. Germline V gives CDR1 SGHNT, CDR2 YENEEA. The CDR3 nucleotides are TGTGCCAGCAGCCTAGGAAGCTCTGGAAACACCATATATTTT. Protein: CASSLGSSGNTIYF.

This clonotype was seen only a few times. The J gene is TRBJ1-1, the V gene TRBV20-1, with D tentatively TRBD1 (5 bases). Per the germline V gene, CDR1 is DFQATT and CDR2 is SNEGSKA (reference sequence). The V end was cut by 3 bases, the J end by 5 bases, with 19 bases between. CDR3 length: 15 residues. The CDR3 DNA is TGCAGTGCTAGGATAACAGGTTTTCGGGGAACTGAAGCTTTCTTT. It codes for CSARITGFRGTEAFF.

This clonotype was counted a single time. The chain recombines TRBV27 with TRBJ2-2, with D maybe TRBD2 (6 bases). Germline assignment: CDR1 MNHEY and CDR2 SMNVEV (reference sequence). V gave up 6 bases and J gave up 0 bases, with 23 bases separating them. The CDR3 has 19 amino acids. CDR3 protein: CASRRFGGTGTANTGELFF. In DNA form, the CDR3 reads TGTGCCAGCAGAAGGTTCGGAGGGACGGGCACCGCGAACACCGGGGAGCTGTTTTTT.

The V gene is TRBV7-7, the J gene TRBJ2-3; the match to TRBD1 covers 8 bases. J gave up 4 bases and V 1 base, and 1 base lay outside the gene matches. CDR3 length: 14 residues. Germline CDR1 reads SSHAT; CDR2 reads FNYEAQ (reference sequence). CDR3 amino acids: CASSLVQGADTQYF. The CDR3 region has the DNA TGTGCCAGCAGCTTAGTACAGGGGGCAGATACGCAGTATTTT.

The CDR3 DNA reads TGCAGTGCTCGGGACCTACGCCTCAATTCGGAGAATACGCAGTATTTT. Translation gives CSARDLRLNSENTQYF. The chain couples TRBV20-1 to TRBJ2-3; D may correspond to TRBD1 or TRBD2 (5 bases each). Germline V lookup: CDR1 DFQATT, CDR2 SNEGSKA (reference sequence). The V end lost 5 bases, the J end lost 7 bases, and 25 bases lay between the germline ends. CDR3 size: 16 residues.

This CDR3 is CASRRGGRGNIQYF. CDR3 bases: TGTGCCAGCAGGCGGGGGGGCCGAGGAAACATTCAGTACTTC. The chain joins TRBV28 to TRBJ2-4, with 9 positions matching TRBD2. The CDR3 length is 14 residues. Per germline, CDR1 MDHEN and CDR2 SYDVKM. After removal of 6 bases from V and 6 bases from J, the junction contained 6 bases not matched to a gene. The whole variable domain, remainder taken from reference TRBV28 and TRBJ2-4, is DVKVTQSSRYLVKRTGEKVFLECVQDMDHENMFWYRQDPGLGLRLIYFSYDVKMKEKGDIPEGYSVSREKKERFSLILESASTNQTSMYLCASRRGGRGNIQYFGAGTRLSVL.

The chain links TRBV18 to TRBJ2-7; D may be TRBD1 or TRBD2 (5 bases each). The CDR3 contains 15 residues. Germline values: CDR1 KGHSH, CDR2 LQKENI. Trimming pared 4 bases from V and 6 bases from J, leaving 19 bases between. CDR3 nucleotide sequence: TGTGCCAGCTCACTGATGGGGCGGGCACAGTCCGAGCAGTACTTC. This sequence encodes CASSLMGRAQSEQYF.

This clonotype occurred a few times. This rearrangement joins TRBV20-1 to TRBJ2-3; D is undetermined. This CDR3 contains 15 residues. Trimming took off 6 bases at V and 0 bases at J, with 16 bases between the two ends. The germline gives CDR1 DFQATT, CDR2 SNEGSKA (reference sequence). CDR3 sequence (DNA): TGCAGTGCCCACCCTACCGATGCTAGCACAGATACGCAGTATTTT. Translation gives CSAHPTDASTDTQYF.

A word on this clonotype: Mismatch with germline at one junction end may stem from a read error. The chain couples TRBV7-7 to TRBJ2-5, with a tentative D call TRBD2 (6 bases). This CDR3 spans 15 amino acids. Germline-derived CDR1 and CDR2 are SSHAT and FNYEAQ (reference sequence). As DNA, the CDR3 is TGTGCTAGCAGCCCAGGGACCGGGAGCGGGGAGACCCAGTACTTC. Protein product: CASSPGTGSGETQYF.

The rearrangement uses TRBV28 and TRBJ2-7, with TRBD1 matching 7 bases. J lost 1 base, V lost 4 bases, and 4 bases had no gene match. CDR1 is MDHEN and CDR2 is SYDVKM in the germline V gene. CDR3 size: 14 residues. The CDR3 nucleotides are TGTGCCAGCAGTTCGCCAGGGGGTTCCTACGAGCAGTACTTC. This encodes CASSSPGGSYEQYF.

The chain couples TRBV30 to TRBJ1-5; no firm D call. There are 14 residues in the CDR3. The V end lost 3 bases, the J end lost 5 bases, and 14 bases lay between the germline ends. Germline CDR1 is GTSNPN and CDR2 is SVGIG (reference sequence). CDR3 DNA: TGTGCCTGGAGGGGGATAGGACCTCATCAGCCCCAGCATTTT. This encodes CAWRGIGPHQPQHF. The full variable domain, with the rest looked up from reference TRBV30 and TRBJ1-5, is SQTIHQWPATLVQPVGSPLSLECTVEGTSNPNLYWYRQAAGRGLQLLFYSVGIGQISSEVPQNLSASRPQDRQFILSSKKLLLSDSGFYLCAWRGIGPHQPQHFGDGTRLSIL.

This chain connects TRBV6-2 or TRBV6-3 to TRBJ1-2; D is unclear. The germline gives CDR1 MNHEY, CDR2 SVGEGT. This CDR3 spans 11 amino acids. Trimming shortened V by 3 bases and J by 3 bases, and 2 bases separated the two germline ends. The CDR3 DNA reads TGTGCCAGCAGTTATTACTATGGCTACACCTTC. Residues: CASSYYYGYTF.

This CDR3 reads CASRGAMNTEAFF. The CDR3, as DNA: TGTGCCAGCAGGGGGGCGATGAACACTGAAGCTTTCTTT. This chain uses TRBV28 with TRBJ1-1; D might be TRBD1 (6 bases). The ends were cut back, 6 bases at V and 0 bases at J, with 8 bases in the middle. The germline V gene encodes CDR1 MDHEN and CDR2 SYDVKM. The CDR3 loop spans 13 amino acids.

This clonotype was seen only a few times. In nucleotides, the CDR3 is TGTGCCAGCAGTGAAGTGAGGGGTCTGGTTGTGGGGACCCAGTACTTC. Translated: CASSEVRGLVVGTQYF. The V gene is TRBV6-1, the J gene TRBJ2-5; D could derive from TRBD1 or TRBD2 (5 bases each). CDR1 and CDR2 (germline): MNHNS, SASEGT. The ends were cut back, 1 base at V and 7 bases at J, with 19 bases in the middle. CDR3 length: 16 residues.

The chain employs TRBV28 and TRBJ1-1, with a possible D match to TRBD1 (5 bases). V lost 4 bases and J 6 bases, leaving 21 bases between the germline ends. The CDR3 contains 16 residues. Germline-derived CDR1 and CDR2 are MDHEN and SYDVKM. This CDR3 reads CASSYRVEGPRAEAFF. The CDR3 nucleotides are TGTGCCAGCAGTTATAGGGTCGAGGGTCCCAGGGCTGAAGCTTTCTTT.

The chain combines TRBV9 with TRBJ2-5; D may be TRBD1 or TRBD2 (5 bases each). Trimming stripped 0 bases from V and 5 bases from J, with 11 bases between. Germline V CDR1 and CDR2: SGDLS, YYNGEE. This CDR3 is 14 amino acids long. The CDR3 loop is CASSVGDLTETQYF. In DNA, the CDR3 is TGTGCCAGCAGCGTAGGGGACCTCACGGAGACCCAGTACTTC.

The chain couples TRBV6-1 to TRBJ2-5; the D is unclear. The V end was cut by 5 bases, the J end by 5 bases, with 21 bases between. CDR1 MNHNS and CDR2 SASEGT come from the germline V gene. This CDR3 has 16 amino acids. The CDR3 sequence is CASSPRLGKSRETQYF. The CDR3 region has the DNA TGTGCCAGCAGTCCGAGACTGGGGAAGTCTCGGGAGACCCAGTACTTC.

The rearrangement uses TRBV12-3 or TRBV12-4 and TRBJ1-5, with D possibly TRBD1 on 5 matching bases. The CDR3 has 14 amino acids. V was trimmed by 6 bases and J by 2 bases, leaving 11 bases between them. CDR3 in amino acids: CASRPGGGNQPQHF. Here the CDR3 DNA reads TGTGCCAGCAGACCGGGGGGGGGCAATCAGCCCCAGCATTTT.

The chain has TRBV20-1 and TRBJ2-1, with 9 bases fitting TRBD2. The CDR3 has 14 residues. V lost 5 bases, J lost 1 base, and 3 bases stayed unmatched. The V gene's germline CDR1 is DFQATT and CDR2 SNEGSKA (reference sequence). CDR3 region: CSAGTSLSYNEQFF. The CDR3 nucleotides read TGCAGTGCTGGGACTAGCCTTTCCTACAATGAGCAGTTCTTC.

The rearrangement links TRBV20-1 to TRBJ2-3; D is unclear. The germline gives CDR1 DFQATT, CDR2 SNEGSKA (reference sequence). This CDR3 is built from 13 residues. The V end lost 1 base, the J end lost 1 base, and 6 bases lay between the germline ends. The CDR3 here is CSARGSGTDTQYF. As DNA, the CDR3 is TGCAGTGCTAGAGGGTCAGGCACAGATACGCAGTATTTT.

The chain is built from TRBV4-2 and TRBJ2-1; D is ambiguous. From germline, CDR1 is LGHNA and CDR2 YNFKEQ. The CDR3 sequence is 12 residues long. Between the trimmed V and J ends, which lost 0 bases and 9 bases, there was a span of 6 bases. CDR3 sequence: CASSQDQTEQFF. CDR3 DNA: TGTGCCAGCAGCCAAGATCAAACTGAGCAGTTCTTC.